Given below is one TCR beta chain in context. Its matching antigen is unknown. This specimen belongs to a study of CXCR3-negative and CXCR3-positive naive CD8 T cells. Overall study results and limits: Naive CXCR3-negative cells resembled naive CXCR3-positive cells in TRBV-TRBJ usage; memory cells differed. Cryopreserved cells partially lost CXCR3 expression, and fresh PBMCs were used in most assays. Hydrophobicity of TRB CDR3s was greater in CXCR3-positive naive cells than in CXCR3-negative naive cells.

CDR3 length: 14 residues. Germline assignment: CDR1 LNHDA and CDR2 SQIVND (reference sequence). UMI-labeled TRB cDNA libraries were prepared by 5' RACE. TCRdb re-called the 5' RACE reads and shows each CDR3 protein once, DNA omitted. The listing contains tens of thousands of distinct CDR3 sequences. Every CD8+ subset sample held about 280,000 flow-sorted cells, done in triplicate. Naive CD8+ T cells had a CD45RO-CCR7+CD27+CD95- phenotype. Sequencing was performed on naive CXCR3+ CD8+ T cells from blood. The subset: CD45RO-CCR7+CD27+CD95- naive CD8+ T cells expressing CXCR3 (TNR3+). The chain uses TRBV19 and TRBJ1-5; as DNA is missing, the TRBD1 call by TCRdb cannot be tested. The TCR was taken from a human donor in good health. Some clones in this sample may be carry-over from other donors' samples. The chain's CDR3 is CASSPTVNNQPQHF.